The 16 T cell receptor beta chains given below trace back to one sample, sequenced in a study of blood T cell repertoires in COVID-19. The assay was immunoSEQ multiplex PCR, and TCRdb's table has in-frame clones only and misses some. The sample shows 80,000 or so clones, 80% of them seen only once. Sequencing used peripheral blood. Every receptor here comes from a woman aged 70-85 years with acute or convalescent COVID-19.

The genes are TRBV28 and TRBJ1-2, with no clear D. Trimming stripped 3 bases from V and 8 bases from J, with 13 bases between. The CDR3 consists of 13 residues. The V gene's germline CDR1 is MDHEN and CDR2 SYDVKM. The CDR3 region is CASSLGGIVGYTF. DNA for the CDR3: TGTGCCAGCAGTTTGGGAGGGATAGTGGGCTACACCTTC.

The chain combines TRBV9 with TRBJ1-1, with a weak D call TRBD1 (6 bases). The germline V and J ends were trimmed by 0 bases and 1 base, with 13 bases remaining between them. The CDR3 runs to 16 residues. Per germline, CDR1 SGDLS and CDR2 YYNGEE. DNA of the CDR3: TGTGCCAGCAGCGTAGACCCTGCGGGGGCGAACACTGAAGCTTTCTTT. Amino acids: CASSVDPAGANTEAFF.

This clone has just a few counts. V usage is TRBV4-1 and J usage is TRBJ2-5, with 7 nucleotides matching TRBD1. The CDR3 spans 16 residues. CDR1 and CDR2 from the germline V gene are MGHRA and YSYEKL. The V segment lost 4 bases and the J segment 6 bases; nucleotides outside the gene matches: 14. This chain's CDR3 is CASSPDNLRQGQTQYF. CDR3 nucleotide sequence: TGCGCCAGCAGCCCAGATAACCTTAGACAGGGCCAGACCCAGTACTTC.

This chain uses TRBV7-2 with TRBJ1-2; the D gene is possibly TRBD1 (6 bases). Trimming pared 2 bases from V and 2 bases from J, leaving 12 bases between. Germline V gene sequence: CDR1 SGHTA, CDR2 FQGNSA. The CDR3 spans 15 residues. CDR3 region: CASSLLGGGNYGYTF. CDR3 coding DNA: TGTGCCAGCAGCTTACTCGGGGGGGGCAACTATGGCTACACCTTC.

The chain links TRBV7-3 to TRBJ2-7, with a weak D call TRBD1 (6 bases). CDR3 length equals 15 residues. CDR1 and CDR2 (germline): SGHTA, FQGTGA. Trimming shortened V by 5 bases and J by 4 bases, and 18 bases separated the two germline ends. The CDR3 nucleotides are TGTGCCAGCAGCCCCGAGCCCGGGACATTTTACGAGCAGTACTTC. Protein sequence: CASSPEPGTFYEQYF.

This clone was recorded a few times. This chain joins TRBV5-5 and TRBJ1-2; D gene unclear. CDR3 length: 14 residues. Germline CDR1 SGHKS, CDR2 YYEKEE (reference sequence). Trimming left V 3 bases short and J 7 bases short, with 16 bases between. The CDR3 reads CASSSGGQTGGYTF. In DNA, the CDR3 is TGTGCCAGCAGCTCCGGAGGGCAAACGGGTGGCTACACCTTC.

This clone was seen once. This chain uses TRBV6-1 with TRBJ2-5; D not certain. The CDR3 is made up of 12 amino acids. Germline V gene sequence: CDR1 MNHNS, CDR2 SASEGT. With 2 bases removed from V and 3 bases from J, the gap between germline ends came to 4 bases. Here the CDR3 DNA reads TGTGCCAGCAGTGAACTAGAAGAGACCCAGTACTTC. It encodes CASSELEETQYF.

The chain combines TRBV15 with TRBJ1-5; D unresolved. The V gene's germline CDR1 is LNHNV and CDR2 YYDKDF (reference sequence). Trimming removed 3 bases at V and 2 bases at J, with 5 bases between. This CDR3 spans 13 amino acids. The CDR3 DNA reads TGTGCCACCAGCAGGTCGGGCAATCAGCCCCAGCATTTT. Protein product: CATSRSGNQPQHF.

The V and J genes are TRBV6-5 and TRBJ1-4, with D possibly TRBD1 on 5 matching bases. The CDR3 spans 15 residues. V lost 6 bases and J 4 bases, leaving 15 bases between the germline ends. The V gene's germline CDR1 is MNHEY and CDR2 SVGAGI. CDR3 sequence: CASRGNRILNEKLFF. The CDR3 DNA reads TGTGCCAGCAGAGGAAACAGGATTCTTAATGAAAAACTGTTTTTT.

This sequence joins TRBV3-1 (or the pseudogene TRBV3-2) and TRBJ1-2; TRBD1 agrees at 8 bases. Germline V gene data show CDR1 as LGHDT and CDR2 as YNNKEL (reference sequence). The CDR3 spans 13 residues. V gave up 5 bases and J gave up 5 bases; unmatched junction bases: 4. CDR3 protein: CASSEGQGYGYTF. CDR3 in DNA: TGTGCCAGCAGCGAAGGACAGGGTTATGGCTACACCTTC.

J is TRBJ1-2 and V is TRBV24-1, with D possibly matching TRBD1 (6 bases). V gave up 3 bases and J gave up 8 bases, with 21 bases separating them. Germline CDR1 is KGHDR and CDR2 is SFDVKD. This CDR3 is 16 amino acids long. The CDR3 sequence is CATSDPTGPMGRGYTF. DNA of the CDR3: TGTGCCACCAGTGATCCGACAGGTCCCATGGGTCGAGGCTACACCTTC.

V is TRBV24-1 and J is TRBJ2-1; tentative D call: TRBD2 (5 bases). The CDR3 consists of 17 residues. With 0 bases removed from V and 2 bases from J, the gap between germline ends came to 13 bases. CDR1 and CDR2 from the germline V gene are KGHDR and SFDVKD. CDR3 nucleotides: TGTGCCACCAGTGATTTGCAAGGAGGTACAGCCTACAATGAGCAGTTCTTC. It specifies CATSDLQGGTAYNEQFF.

The chain uses TRBV19 and TRBJ2-3; 9 bases map to TRBD1. Trimming at V came to 3 bases and at J to 3 bases, leaving 10 bases not matched to a gene. CDR1 and CDR2 from the germline V gene are LNHDA and SQIVND (reference sequence). The CDR3 is 17 amino acids. The CDR3 nucleotides are TGTGCCAGTAGTATGTCCCCAGGGGGACAGGGTACAGATACGCAGTATTTT. Encoded protein: CASSMSPGGQGTDTQYF.

This chain joins TRBV19 and TRBJ2-3; 7 nucleotides line up with TRBD1. CDR3 size: 15 residues. The germline V gene has CDR1 LNHDA and CDR2 SQIVND (reference sequence). Trimming removed 5 bases from V and 2 bases from J; junction bases left unmatched: 7. CDR3 residues: CASSRGDSLTDTQYF. The CDR3 DNA reads TGTGCCAGTAGTCGAGGGGACAGTCTCACAGATACGCAGTATTTT.

This CDR3 reads CASSLDAGGQQPQHF. CDR3 bases: TGTGCCAGCAGCTTAGATGCGGGAGGGCAGCAGCCCCAGCATTTT. The chain is built from TRBV11-2 and TRBJ1-5; D not certain. This CDR3 contains 15 residues. Germline CDR1 SGHAT, CDR2 FQNNGV. Trimming removed 0 bases at V and 7 bases at J, with 13 bases between.

This chain uses TRBV4-1 with TRBJ2-6; weak D call: TRBD1 (5 bases). CDR3 length: 16 residues. Germline V gene sequence: CDR1 MGHRA, CDR2 YSYEKL. The V gene lost 1 base and the J gene lost 2 bases, with 9 bases spanning the gap. The CDR3 loop is CASSQVPGTGANVLTF. For the CDR3, the DNA is TGCGCCAGCAGCCAAGTTCCAGGGACTGGGGCCAACGTCCTGACTTTC.